This entry lists 17 T cell receptor beta chains sequenced from one sample in a study of monozygotic twins with inflammatory bowel disease. Following a re-call of the 5' RACE reads, TCRdb has one entry per CDR3 protein and lacks DNA. This sample carries 210,000 or so distinct CDR3 sequences, with 7.5% to 8% going to the ten biggest clones. The sample consisted of blood. Receptors originate from a human donor with ulcerative colitis or Crohn's disease, or a healthy co-twin of an affected twin (not recorded which).

The chain links TRBV29-1 to TRBJ2-1; TCRdb lists TRBD1, though no DNA is available to test this call. The CDR3 has 13 residues. Germline V gene data show CDR1 as SQVTM and CDR2 as ANQGSEA. The CDR3 region is CSVDRDTYNEQFF.

The chain recombines TRBV27 with TRBJ1-6; TCRdb names TRBD1, which stays unverified in the absence of DNA. The CDR3 is 17 residues long. CDR1 and CDR2 from the germline V gene are MNHEY and SMNVEV (reference sequence). The CDR3 here is CASRSEGEGSYNSPLHF.

The rearrangement uses TRBV6-1 and TRBJ2-3; the D call of TRBD1 rests on TCRdb alone, since no DNA is present to check it. Per germline, CDR1 MNHNS and CDR2 SASEGT. The CDR3 covers 17 residues. CDR3 protein: CASRDREKWGGTDTQYF.

This chain joins TRBV4-1 and TRBJ2-7; TCRdb's D gene call, TRBD1, goes unchecked for lack of DNA. Germline assignment: CDR1 MGHRA and CDR2 YSYEKL. This CDR3 spans 15 amino acids. The CDR3 is CASSHFWGRDYEQYF.

This chain connects TRBV10-3 to TRBJ2-1; no DNA is available, so the TRBD2 call from TCRdb remains unchecked. This CDR3 comprises 16 residues. Germline V CDR1 and CDR2: ENHRY, SYGVKD. CDR3 sequence: CAISPGLAGPYNEQFF.

The chain recombines TRBV5-1 with TRBJ2-3. Germline V CDR1 and CDR2: SGHRS, YFSETQ. The CDR3 covers 14 residues. The CDR3 sequence: CASSLVFPTDTQYF. Full variable domain (outside the CDR3, taken from reference TRBV5-1 and TRBJ2-3): KAGVTQTPRYLIKTRGQQVTLSCSPISGHRSVSWYQQTPGQGLQFLFEYFSETQRNKGNFPGRFSGRQFSNSRSEMNVSTLELGDSALYLCASSLVFPTDTQYFGPGTRLTVL.

The chain combines TRBV12-3 or TRBV12-4 with TRBJ1-1; TCRdb's D call, TRBD1, is unchecked because there is no DNA. This CDR3 spans 17 amino acids. The CDR3 here is CASSSTGILFMNTEAFF.

The chain is built from TRBV5-1 and TRBJ1-1; TCRdb outputs TRBD1, but without DNA this stays unchecked. The CDR3 consists of 16 residues. The germline CDR1 and CDR2 sequences are SGHRS and YFSETQ. CDR3 in amino acids: CASSINPTDQGSEAFF.

The rearrangement links TRBV18 to TRBJ1-4; the D call of TRBD1 rests on TCRdb alone, since no DNA is present to check it. CDR3 length: 16 residues. CDR1 is KGHSH, CDR2 LQKENI, per germline. CDR3 sequence reads: CASSPPNPGRGEKLFF.

The chain links TRBV25-1 to TRBJ2-1. This CDR3 region has 12 residues. CDR1 MGHDK and CDR2 SYGVNS come from the germline V gene. The CDR3 loop is CASSDGHNEQFF.

The chain links TRBV7-9 to TRBJ1-1. Germline values: CDR1 SEHNR, CDR2 FQNEAQ (reference sequence). This CDR3 has 13 residues. CDR3 region: CASSLEGPAEAFF.

CDR3 region: CASLPSGKETQYF. The chain couples TRBV28 to TRBJ2-5; TCRdb designates TRBD2, a call that cannot be tested without DNA. Germline CDR1 MDHEN, CDR2 SYDVKM. This CDR3 comprises 13 residues.

This rearrangement joins TRBV4-1 to TRBJ2-7; TCRdb's D gene call, TRBD1, goes unchecked for lack of DNA. This CDR3 is built from 13 residues. Germline assignment: CDR1 MGHRA and CDR2 YSYEKL. The CDR3: CASSHGGPYEQYF.

V usage is TRBV4-2 and J usage is TRBJ2-7; checking the TCRdb D call of TRBD1 is not possible without DNA. The CDR3 totals 14 residues. Germline loops: CDR1 LGHNA, CDR2 YNFKEQ. This chain's CDR3 is CASSQGTGGLGQYF.

The chain couples TRBV7-2 to TRBJ1-5; TCRdb selects TRBD1, and the lack of DNA leaves this call unchecked. This CDR3 spans 14 amino acids. CDR1 is SGHTA, CDR2 FQGNSA, per germline. The CDR3 region is CASSWTGGSQPQHF.

V usage is TRBV7-9 and J usage is TRBJ1-4; there is no DNA to check the TCRdb D call of TRBD1. Germline CDR1 SEHNR, CDR2 FQNEAQ (reference sequence). There are 13 residues in the CDR3. The CDR3 is CASSRGSDEKLFF.

This rearrangement joins TRBV7-2 to TRBJ2-3; TCRdb proposes TRBD1, but this gene call is untestable without DNA. The CDR3 is made up of 15 amino acids. Germline CDR1 and CDR2: SGHTA and FQGNSA. The CDR3 region is CASTWKGGVTDTQYF. Full variable domain (rest looked up from reference TRBV7-2 and TRBJ2-3): GAGVSQSPSNKVTEKGKDVELRCDPISGHTALYWYRQSLGQGLEFLIYFQGNSAPDKSGLPSDRFSAERTGGSVSTLTIQRTQQEDSAVYLCASTWKGGVTDTQYFGPGTRLTVL.